The clone carrying this T cell receptor beta chain came up a few times. Its matching antigen is unknown. This sample is drawn from a study of cytomegalovirus exposure and HLA in healthy donors. Study at large: Both the approximately 130 validation repertoires and the 600 to 750 first-cohort repertoires used the same platform, as reported by a later analysis.

Study conclusions and caveats: Among the CMV-associated chains, three were confirmed in vitro as specific for CMV antigens.

Assay used: immunoSEQ multiplex PCR; TCRdb lists only in-frame clones, some missing. This table holds tens of thousands of clones, approximately 94% found once. V dropped 8 bases and J dropped 4; count of bases not matched to a gene: 11. Germline V gene sequence: CDR1 SNHLY, CDR2 FYNNEI. The length of the CDR3 is 15 residues. Sequencing input: PBMCs. The chain recombines TRBV2 with TRBJ1-1; 9 nucleotides match TRBD1. The TCR was taken from a woman aged 18-35 years in good health and CMV-seropositive. Here the CDR3 reads CASGLTGGRGTEAFF. The CDR3 DNA reads TGTGCCAGCGGACTGACAGGGGGACGGGGCACTGAAGCTTTCTTT. Full variable domain (rest looked up from reference TRBV2 and TRBJ1-1): EPEVTQTPSHQVTQMGQEVILRCVPISNHLYFYWYRQILGQKVEFLVSFYNNEISEKSEIFDDQFSVERPDGSNFTLKIRSTKLEDSAMYFCASGLTGGRGTEAFFGQGTRLTVV.